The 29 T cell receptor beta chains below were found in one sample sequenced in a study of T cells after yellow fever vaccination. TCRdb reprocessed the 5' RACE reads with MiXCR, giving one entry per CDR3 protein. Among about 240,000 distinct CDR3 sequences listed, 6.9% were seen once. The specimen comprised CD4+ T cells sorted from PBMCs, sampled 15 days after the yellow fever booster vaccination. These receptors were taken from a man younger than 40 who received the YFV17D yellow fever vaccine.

For the CDR3, the DNA is TGTGCCAGCACCCACGGGAGAATCTACAATGAGCAGTTCTTC. Its translation is CASTHGRIYNEQFF. The chain couples TRBV7-8 to TRBJ2-1; D possibly corresponds to TRBD2 (6 bases). Trimming removed 7 bases at V and 3 bases at J, with 13 bases between. CDR1 SGHVS and CDR2 FQNEAQ come from the germline V gene. The CDR3 has 14 residues.

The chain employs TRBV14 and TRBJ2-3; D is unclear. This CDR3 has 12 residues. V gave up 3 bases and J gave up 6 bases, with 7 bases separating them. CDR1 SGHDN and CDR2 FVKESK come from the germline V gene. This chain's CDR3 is CASSHIPDTQYF. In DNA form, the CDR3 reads TGTGCCAGCAGCCACATCCCGGATACGCAGTATTTT.

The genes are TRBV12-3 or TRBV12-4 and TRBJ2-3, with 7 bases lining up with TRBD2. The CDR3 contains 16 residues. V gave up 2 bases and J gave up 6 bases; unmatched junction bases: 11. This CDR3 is CASSLFGGRIGDTQYF. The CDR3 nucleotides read TGTGCCAGCAGTTTATTTGGCGGGAGAATCGGGGATACGCAGTATTTT.

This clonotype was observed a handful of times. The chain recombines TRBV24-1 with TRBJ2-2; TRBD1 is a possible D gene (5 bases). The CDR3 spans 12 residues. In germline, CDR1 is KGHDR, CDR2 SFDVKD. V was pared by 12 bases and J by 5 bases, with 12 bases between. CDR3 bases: TGTGCCTCGCAGGGTGGAACCGGGGAGCTGTTTTTT. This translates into CASQGGTGELFF.

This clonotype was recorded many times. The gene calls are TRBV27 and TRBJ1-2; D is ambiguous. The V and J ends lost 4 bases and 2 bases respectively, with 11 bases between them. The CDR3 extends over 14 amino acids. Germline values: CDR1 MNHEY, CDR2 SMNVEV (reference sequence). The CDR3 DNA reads TGTGCCAGCAGTTCAACGGACGGCAACTATGGCTACACCTTC. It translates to CASSSTDGNYGYTF.

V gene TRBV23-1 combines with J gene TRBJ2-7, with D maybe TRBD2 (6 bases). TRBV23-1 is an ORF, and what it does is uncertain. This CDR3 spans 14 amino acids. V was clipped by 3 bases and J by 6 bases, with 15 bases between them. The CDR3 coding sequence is TGCGCCAGCAGTCATCGGAGGGTCCTCGCCGAGCAGTACTTC. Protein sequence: CASSHRRVLAEQYF.

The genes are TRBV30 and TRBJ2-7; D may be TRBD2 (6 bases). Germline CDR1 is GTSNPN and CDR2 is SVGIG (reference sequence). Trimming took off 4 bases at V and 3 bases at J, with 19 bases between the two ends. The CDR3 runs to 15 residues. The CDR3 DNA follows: TGTGCCTGGAAACCCGGTGGGAGCGGGCGCTACGAGCAGTACTTC. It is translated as CAWKPGGSGRYEQYF. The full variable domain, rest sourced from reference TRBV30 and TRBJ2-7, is SQTIHQWPATLVQPVGSPLSLECTVEGTSNPNLYWYRQAAGRGLQLLFYSVGIGQISSEVPQNLSASRPQDRQFILSSKKLLLSDSGFYLCAWKPGGSGRYEQYFGPGTRLTVT.

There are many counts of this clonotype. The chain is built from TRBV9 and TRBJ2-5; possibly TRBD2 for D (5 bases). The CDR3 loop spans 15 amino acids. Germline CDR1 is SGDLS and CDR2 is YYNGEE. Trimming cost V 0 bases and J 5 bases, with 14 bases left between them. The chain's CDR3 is CASSVANGRGETQYF. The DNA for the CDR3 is TGTGCCAGCAGCGTAGCAAACGGCCGCGGGGAGACCCAGTACTTC.

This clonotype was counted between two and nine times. For the CDR3, the DNA is TGCGCCAGCAGCTTGGGAGGAGCCTGGGAGACCCAGTACTTC. Its translation: CASSLGGAWETQYF. The chain couples TRBV5-1 to TRBJ2-5; D remains unclear. The CDR3 consists of 14 residues. The germline gives CDR1 SGHRS, CDR2 YFSETQ. The V end was cut by 0 bases, the J end by 5 bases, with 11 bases between.

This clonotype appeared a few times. CDR3 residues: CASRPTGGVETQYF. In nucleotides, the CDR3 is TGTGCCAGCAGGCCAACAGGGGGCGTAGAGACCCAGTACTTC. The chain uses TRBV12-3 or TRBV12-4 and TRBJ2-5; 9 positions match TRBD1. J lost 4 bases, V lost 6 bases, and 6 bases had no gene match. The CDR3 is 14 residues long.

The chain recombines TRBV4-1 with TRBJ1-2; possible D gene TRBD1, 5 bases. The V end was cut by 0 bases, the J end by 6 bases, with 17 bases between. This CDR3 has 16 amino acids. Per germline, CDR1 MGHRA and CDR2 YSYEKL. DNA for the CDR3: TGCGCCAGCAGCCAAGATGGGGTACCCGCGGGGGATGGCTACACCTTC. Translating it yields CASSQDGVPAGDGYTF.

The DNA for the CDR3 is TGTGCCAGCAGGCCACTAGGAGACCCTCACAATGAGCAGTTCTTC. As protein: CASRPLGDPHNEQFF. The genes are TRBV6-1 and TRBJ2-1, with a weak D call TRBD2 (5 bases). The V and J ends lost 6 bases and 5 bases respectively, with 17 bases between them. The CDR3 consists of 15 residues. Germline CDR1 and CDR2: MNHNS and SASEGT.

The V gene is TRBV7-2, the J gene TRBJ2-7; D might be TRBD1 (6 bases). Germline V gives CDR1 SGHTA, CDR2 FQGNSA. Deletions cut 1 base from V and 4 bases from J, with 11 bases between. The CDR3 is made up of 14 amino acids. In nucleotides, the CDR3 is TGTGCCAGCAGCTTAGTCGGGACAAAGTACGAGCAGTACTTC. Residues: CASSLVGTKYEQYF.

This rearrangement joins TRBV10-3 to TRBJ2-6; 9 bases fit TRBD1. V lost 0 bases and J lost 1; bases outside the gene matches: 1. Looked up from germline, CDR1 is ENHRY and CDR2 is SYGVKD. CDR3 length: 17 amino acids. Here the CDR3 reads CAISESGQGSGANVLTF. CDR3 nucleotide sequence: TGTGCCATCAGTGAGTCGGGACAGGGTTCTGGGGCCAACGTCCTGACTTTC.

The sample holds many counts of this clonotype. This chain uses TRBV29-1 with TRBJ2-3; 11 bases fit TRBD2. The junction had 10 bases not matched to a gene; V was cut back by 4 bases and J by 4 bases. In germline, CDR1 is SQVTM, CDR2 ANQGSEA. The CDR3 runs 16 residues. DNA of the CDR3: TGCAGCGTTGCGGGGCTAGCGGGAGGTAGGGCAGATACGCAGTATTTT. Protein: CSVAGLAGGRADTQYF.

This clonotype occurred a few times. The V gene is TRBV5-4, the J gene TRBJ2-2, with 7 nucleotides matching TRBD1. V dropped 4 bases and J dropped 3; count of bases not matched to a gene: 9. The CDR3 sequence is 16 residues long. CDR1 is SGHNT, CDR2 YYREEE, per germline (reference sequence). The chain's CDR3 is CASSTNRGADTGELFF. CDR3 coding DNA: TGTGCCAGCAGCACGAACAGGGGTGCGGACACCGGGGAGCTGTTTTTT.

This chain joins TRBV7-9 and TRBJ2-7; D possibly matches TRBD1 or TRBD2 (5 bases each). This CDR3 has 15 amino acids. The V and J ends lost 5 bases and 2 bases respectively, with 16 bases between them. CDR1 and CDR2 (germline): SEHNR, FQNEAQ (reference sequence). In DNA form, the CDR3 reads TGTGCCAGCAGCCCCGGGGCAGCTCTTCCCTACGAGCAGTACTTC. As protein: CASSPGAALPYEQYF.

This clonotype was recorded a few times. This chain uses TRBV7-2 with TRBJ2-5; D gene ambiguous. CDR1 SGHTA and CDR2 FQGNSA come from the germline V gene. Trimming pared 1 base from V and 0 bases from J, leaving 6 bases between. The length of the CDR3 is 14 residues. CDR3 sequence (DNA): TGTGCCAGCAGCTTAGGGTTGAACCAAGAGACCCAGTACTTC. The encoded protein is CASSLGLNQETQYF.

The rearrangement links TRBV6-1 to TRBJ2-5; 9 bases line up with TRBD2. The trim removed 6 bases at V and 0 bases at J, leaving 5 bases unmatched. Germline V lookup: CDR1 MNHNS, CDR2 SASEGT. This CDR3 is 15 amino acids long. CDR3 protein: CASRPSGTNQETQYF. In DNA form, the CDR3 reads TGTGCCAGCAGGCCTAGCGGGACCAACCAAGAGACCCAGTACTTC.

The chain's CDR3 is CASSLGAGPQHF. CDR3 DNA sequence: TGTGCCAGCAGCTTAGGGGCTGGGCCCCAGCATTTT. This chain joins TRBV7-2 and TRBJ1-5; D is unresolved. Trimming removed 1 base at V and 9 bases at J, with 7 bases between. The CDR3 covers 12 residues. Germline V gene data show CDR1 as SGHTA and CDR2 as FQGNSA.

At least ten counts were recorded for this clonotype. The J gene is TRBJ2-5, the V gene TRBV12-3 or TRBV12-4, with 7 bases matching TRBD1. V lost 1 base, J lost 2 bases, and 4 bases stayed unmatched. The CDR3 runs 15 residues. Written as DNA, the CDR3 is TGTGCCAGCAGTTTAGGACAGGGACCACAAGAGACCCAGTACTTC. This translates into CASSLGQGPQETQYF.

The CDR3 sequence is CASSQDPGPGTQYF. The CDR3, as DNA: TGTGCCAGCAGCCAAGATCCCGGGCCTGGTACGCAGTATTTT. The rearrangement uses TRBV3-1 and TRBJ2-3; D not resolved. Germline CDR1 reads LGHDT; CDR2 reads YNNKEL (reference sequence). The CDR3 extends over 14 amino acids. Trimming removed 0 bases at V and 8 bases at J, with 12 bases between.

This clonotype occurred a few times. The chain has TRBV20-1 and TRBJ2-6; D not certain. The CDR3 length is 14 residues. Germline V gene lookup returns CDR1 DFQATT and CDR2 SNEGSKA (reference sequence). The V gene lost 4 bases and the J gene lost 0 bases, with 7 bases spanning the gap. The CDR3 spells CSANTASGANVLTF. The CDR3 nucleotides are TGCAGTGCTAACACAGCCTCTGGGGCCAACGTCCTGACTTTC.

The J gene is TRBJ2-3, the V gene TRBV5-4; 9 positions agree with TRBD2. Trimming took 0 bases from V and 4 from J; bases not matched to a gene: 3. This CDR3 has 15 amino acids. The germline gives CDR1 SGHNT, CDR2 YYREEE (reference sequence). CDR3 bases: TGTGCCAGCAGCTTGGATGGACTAGCGTCAGATACGCAGTATTTT. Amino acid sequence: CASSLDGLASDTQYF.

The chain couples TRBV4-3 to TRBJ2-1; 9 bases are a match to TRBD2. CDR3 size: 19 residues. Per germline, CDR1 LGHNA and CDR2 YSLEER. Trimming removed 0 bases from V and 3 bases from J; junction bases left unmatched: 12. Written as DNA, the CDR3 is TGCGCCAGCAGCCAAGATCAGAATAGCGGGAGTCTTTTCTACAATGAGCAGTTCTTC. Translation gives CASSQDQNSGSLFYNEQFF.

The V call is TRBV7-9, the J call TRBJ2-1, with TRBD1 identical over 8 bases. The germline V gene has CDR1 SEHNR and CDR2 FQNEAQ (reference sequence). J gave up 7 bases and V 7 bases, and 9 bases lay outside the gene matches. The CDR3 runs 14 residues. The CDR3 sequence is CASTPRQGWNEQFF. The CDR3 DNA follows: TGTGCCAGCACCCCCCGACAGGGGTGGAATGAGCAGTTCTTC.

The CDR3 region is CSARVQREKLFF. As DNA, the CDR3 is TGCAGTGCTAGAGTACAACGTGAAAAACTGTTTTTT. This chain uses TRBV20-1 with TRBJ1-4; D gene ambiguous. Trimming stripped 1 base from V and 7 bases from J, with 7 bases between. Germline V gives CDR1 DFQATT, CDR2 SNEGSKA (reference sequence). The CDR3 is made up of 12 amino acids.

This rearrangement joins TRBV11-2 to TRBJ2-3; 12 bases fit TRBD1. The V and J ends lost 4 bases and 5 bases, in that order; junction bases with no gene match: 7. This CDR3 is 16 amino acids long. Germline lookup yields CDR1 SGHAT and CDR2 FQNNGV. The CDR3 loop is CASSSRDRGLGDTQYF. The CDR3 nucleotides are TGTGCCAGCAGCTCCCGGGACAGGGGGCTCGGAGATACGCAGTATTTT.

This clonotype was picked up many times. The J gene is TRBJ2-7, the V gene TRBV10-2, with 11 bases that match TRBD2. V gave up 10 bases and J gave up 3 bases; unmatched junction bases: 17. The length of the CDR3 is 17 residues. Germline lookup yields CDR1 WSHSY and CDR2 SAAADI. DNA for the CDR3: TGCGCCACCAATTCCGGGACTAGCGGAGCCCATTTCTACGAGCAGTACTTC. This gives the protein CATNSGTSGAHFYEQYF.